Reported below is one TCR beta chain. The CDR3 extends over 15 amino acids. Germline lookup yields CDR1 LNHNV and CDR2 YYDKDF (reference sequence). Trimming cost V 5 bases and J 2 bases, with 12 bases left between them. In the original workflow: Amplification with reference gene primers provided the estimates of nucleated cell counts. Clones were read by immunoSEQ multiplex PCR, and TCRdb kept only the in-frame ones, dropping some. V, J and clone size are taken as reported in that table, and D and trimming were inferred from the DNA itself. Of 95,000 to 150,000 clones listed, 70% to 85% are singletons. This record comes from a study of blood T cell repertoires in COVID-19. As for the study in general: Sites in the United States, Italy and Spain provided acute and convalescent COVID-19 samples. In each case, the material was cDNA or gDNA derived from T cells, B-cell-depleted T cells, or PBMCs.

The chain combines TRBV15 with TRBJ1-4, with unresolved D. The clonotype was recovered from a woman in her 70s with acute or convalescent COVID-19. Sequencing was carried out using peripheral blood. CDR3 in DNA: TGTGCCACCAGCCTAGGCCAGTCGACTAATGAAAAACTGTTTTTT. It translates to CATSLGQSTNEKLFF.